Shown below are 17 T cell receptor beta chains from a single sample sequenced in a study of cytomegalovirus exposure and HLA in healthy donors. Only in-frame clones appear in the TCRdb table, and some are missing; sequencing was by immunoSEQ multiplex PCR. The profile shows about 140,000 clones, around 87% of them singletons. Source material: PBMCs. The receptors stem from a man aged 18 to 35 in good health and CMV-seropositive.

The V and J genes are TRBV19 and TRBJ1-5; D is possibly TRBD1 (5 bases). V shed 8 bases and J shed 2 bases, with 16 bases lying between them. Germline V CDR1 and CDR2: LNHDA, SQIVND (reference sequence). The CDR3 loop spans 15 amino acids. The CDR3: CASADRQIRNQPQHF. The CDR3, as DNA: TGTGCCAGTGCTGACAGACAGATCCGCAATCAGCCCCAGCATTTT.

The chain carries TRBV9 and TRBJ1-1, with a tentative D call TRBD1 (5 bases). Germline V lookup: CDR1 SGDLS, CDR2 YYNGEE. The length of the CDR3 is 13 residues. V lost 0 bases, J lost 3 bases, and 6 bases lay in between. CDR3 sequence reads: CASSVGGYTEAFF. CDR3 sequence (DNA): TGTGCCAGCAGCGTAGGGGGCTACACTGAAGCTTTCTTT. Looking up the rest from reference TRBV9 and TRBJ1-1 gives the full variable domain: DSGVTQTPKHLITATGQRVTLRCSPRSGDLSVYWYQQSLDQGLQFLIQYYNGEERAKGNILERFSAQQFPDLHSELNLSSLELGDSALYFCASSVGGYTEAFFGQGTRLTVV.

The chain couples TRBV11-3 to TRBJ2-1; weak D call: TRBD2 (5 bases). Germline V gene data show CDR1 as SGHNT and CDR2 as YENEEA. The CDR3 extends over 17 amino acids. Trimming cost V 2 bases and J 7 bases, with 21 bases left between them. The CDR3 sequence is CASSLRPLRLALNEQFF. The CDR3 nucleotides are TGTGCCAGCAGCTTACGCCCCCTGAGGCTAGCATTAAATGAGCAGTTCTTC. The whole variable domain, remainder taken from reference TRBV11-3 and TRBJ2-1, is EAGVVQSPRYKIIEKKQPVAFWCNPISGHNTLYWYLQNLGQGPELLIRYENEEAVDDSQLPKDRFSAERLKGVDSTLKIQPAELGDSAVYLCASSLRPLRLALNEQFFGPGTRLTVL.

The CDR3 is CASSLAAPVNTEAFF. The CDR3 nucleotides read TGTGCCAGCTCCCTAGCGGCTCCGGTGAACACTGAAGCTTTCTTT. The V gene is TRBV18, the J gene TRBJ1-1; D not resolved. With 6 bases removed from V and 0 bases from J, the gap between germline ends came to 14 bases. The CDR3 totals 15 residues. CDR1 and CDR2 (germline): KGHSH, LQKENI.

As DNA, the CDR3 is TGTGCCAGCAGCCAGTCCATAGCGGGGCCTCCCTACGAGCAGTACTTC. Translation gives CASSQSIAGPPYEQYF. The V call is TRBV4-2, the J call TRBJ2-7; 8 positions agree with TRBD2. Per the germline V gene, CDR1 is LGHNA and CDR2 is YNFKEQ. The CDR3 sequence is 16 residues long. Trimming took 3 bases from V and 2 from J; bases not matched to a gene: 9.

The V and J genes are TRBV7-2 and TRBJ2-7; 10 bases line up with TRBD2. Trimming cost V 2 bases and J 13 bases; bases outside gene matches: 8. The germline V gene encodes CDR1 SGHTA and CDR2 FQGNSA. CDR3 length: 13 amino acids. The CDR3 region is CASSLNSGGLGYF. The CDR3 nucleotides read TGTGCCAGCAGCTTAAATAGCGGGGGGCTGGGATACTTC. The complete variable domain, with remaining parts taken from reference TRBV7-2 and TRBJ2-7, reads GAGVSQSPSNKVTEKGKDVELRCDPISGHTALYWYRQSLGQGLEFLIYFQGNSAPDKSGLPSDRFSAERTGGSVSTLTIQRTQQEDSAVYLCASSLNSGGLGYFGPGTRLTVT.

The chain carries TRBV11-3 and TRBJ2-7; possible D gene TRBD1, 6 bases. This CDR3 is 15 amino acids long. Germline loops: CDR1 SGHNT, CDR2 YENEEA. Trimming shortened V by 3 bases and J by 5 bases, and 17 bases separated the two germline ends. The CDR3 loop is CASSLGPGQPDEQYF. CDR3 bases: TGTGCCAGCAGCTTGGGGCCCGGACAGCCCGACGAGCAGTACTTC.

This chain links TRBV9 with TRBJ2-5; 8 positions match TRBD2. Germline V lookup: CDR1 SGDLS, CDR2 YYNGEE. The J segment lost 6 bases and the V segment lost 4 bases, leaving 11 bases of the junction unmatched. CDR3 length: 15 residues. In DNA form, the CDR3 reads TGTGCCAGCAGCCCGACACTGGGACTAGGGCAGACCCAGTACTTC. Protein sequence: CASSPTLGLGQTQYF.

This clone was seen a handful of times. The chain combines TRBV5-1 with TRBJ2-3, with D perhaps TRBD1 (5 bases). The ends were cut back, 4 bases at V and 0 bases at J, with 9 bases in the middle. Germline V lookup: CDR1 SGHRS, CDR2 YFSETQ. This CDR3 has 14 residues. This CDR3 reads CASSGRQSTDTQYF. In DNA form, the CDR3 reads TGCGCCAGCAGCGGGCGACAGAGCACAGATACGCAGTATTTT.

This sequence joins TRBV11-2 and TRBJ1-2; unclear D gene. V was clipped by 4 bases and J by 6 bases, with 15 bases between them. The CDR3 spans 14 residues. Germline CDR1 reads SGHAT; CDR2 reads FQNNGV. The CDR3 sequence: CASSYGIKGDGYTF. As DNA, the CDR3 is TGTGCCAGCAGCTACGGGATCAAGGGTGATGGCTACACCTTC.

The chain links TRBV2 to TRBJ2-3, with 8 bases identical to TRBD2. V lost 5 bases, J lost 4 bases, and 8 bases stayed unmatched. The CDR3 totals 15 residues. Germline CDR1 reads SNHLY; CDR2 reads FYNNEI. Written as DNA, the CDR3 is TGTGCCAGCAGTCCTCGGGGGGGGCATGCAGATACGCAGTATTTT. This sequence encodes CASSPRGGHADTQYF.

The V and J genes are TRBV19 and TRBJ2-7; 10 bases map to TRBD1. Germline loops: CDR1 LNHDA, CDR2 SQIVND (reference sequence). This CDR3 is built from 16 residues. Losses at the gene ends were 4 bases for V and 4 bases for J; bases not matched to a gene: 10. The CDR3, as DNA: TGTGCCAGTAGTAGAGCAGGACAGGGGGGAAAGTACGAGCAGTACTTC. Protein: CASSRAGQGGKYEQYF.

The chain uses TRBV6-1 and TRBJ2-1; 8 bases are a match to TRBD2. V dropped 4 bases and J dropped 9; count of bases not matched to a gene: 11. The CDR3 totals 15 residues. Germline V gives CDR1 MNHNS, CDR2 SASEGT. The CDR3 reads CASSATSGPYVEQFF. As DNA, the CDR3 is TGTGCCAGCAGTGCTACTAGCGGACCTTATGTTGAGCAGTTCTTC.

This chain links TRBV29-1 with TRBJ1-5; D is undetermined. Looked up from germline, CDR1 is SQVTM and CDR2 is ANQGSEA. The V end lost 6 bases, the J end lost 0 bases, and 9 bases lay between the germline ends. The CDR3 totals 13 residues. The CDR3 reads CSVRENSNQPQHF. CDR3 coding DNA: TGCAGCGTCCGGGAGAATAGCAATCAGCCCCAGCATTTT.

CDR3 DNA sequence: TGCGCCAGCAGCTTGAGGAGGTTTGGGGAGGAGCAGTTCTTC. As protein: CASSLRRFGEEQFF. The rearrangement links TRBV5-1 to TRBJ2-1; D might be TRBD2 (5 bases). Germline assignment: CDR1 SGHRS and CDR2 YFSETQ. The CDR3 is made up of 14 amino acids. V shed 1 base and J shed 10 bases, with 15 bases lying between them.

The chain uses TRBV4-2 and TRBJ1-1; D is possibly TRBD1 (5 bases). In germline, CDR1 is LGHNA, CDR2 YNFKEQ. The CDR3 totals 14 residues. Trimming removed 0 bases from V and 4 bases from J, with 9 bases in between. Here the CDR3 reads CASSQDRGATEAFF. The CDR3 DNA sequence: TGTGCCAGCAGCCAAGATCGTGGGGCCACTGAAGCTTTCTTT.

J is TRBJ1-1 and V is TRBV5-1; maybe TRBD1 (6 bases). The CDR3 is 13 residues long. V was trimmed by 4 bases and J by 6 bases, leaving 13 bases between them. Looked up from germline, CDR1 is SGHRS and CDR2 is YFSETQ. In DNA form, the CDR3 reads TGCGCCAGCAGCCCCGGACAGCTGTCTGAAGCTTTCTTT. Translation gives CASSPGQLSEAFF.